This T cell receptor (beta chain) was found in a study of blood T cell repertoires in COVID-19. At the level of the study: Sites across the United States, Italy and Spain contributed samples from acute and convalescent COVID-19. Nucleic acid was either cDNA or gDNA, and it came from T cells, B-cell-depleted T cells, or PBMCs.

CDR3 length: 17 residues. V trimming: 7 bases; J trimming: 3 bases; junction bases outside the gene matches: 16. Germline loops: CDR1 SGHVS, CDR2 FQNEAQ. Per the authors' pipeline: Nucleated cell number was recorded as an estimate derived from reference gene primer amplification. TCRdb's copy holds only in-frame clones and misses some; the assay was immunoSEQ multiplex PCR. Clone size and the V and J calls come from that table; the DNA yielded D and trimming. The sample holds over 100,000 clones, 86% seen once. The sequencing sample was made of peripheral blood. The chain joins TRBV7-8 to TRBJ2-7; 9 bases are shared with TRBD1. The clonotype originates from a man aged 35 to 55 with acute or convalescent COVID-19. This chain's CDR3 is CASTLTGGSHSYYEQYF. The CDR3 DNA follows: TGTGCCAGCACCTTGACAGGGGGTTCCCACTCATACTACGAGCAGTACTTC. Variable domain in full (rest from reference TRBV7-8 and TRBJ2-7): GAGVSQSPRYKVAKRGQDVALRCDPISGHVSLFWYQQALGQGPEFLTYFQNEAQLDKSGLPSDRFFAERPEGSVSTLKIQRTQQEDSAVYLCASTLTGGSHSYYEQYFGPGTRLTVT.